The 29 T cell receptor beta chains below all came from one sample that was sequenced in a study of shared clonotypes between healthy human individuals. Only in-frame clones appear in the TCRdb table, and some are missing; sequencing was by immunoSEQ multiplex PCR. The profile shows more than 2 million clones, roughly 94% of them singletons. Source material: naive CD4+ T cells sorted from blood. The subset is: CD45RA+ positively selected. These receptors originate from a man between 18 and 29 years old in good health.

This clone came up once. CDR3 nucleotide sequence: TGTGCCAGCAGTCCCGACAGTTCGGCGACCATTCAGTACTTC. Its protein is CASSPDSSATIQYF. The rearrangement links TRBV6-5 to TRBJ2-4, with D possibly being TRBD1 (5 bases). Germline V CDR1 and CDR2: MNHEY, SVGAGI. The CDR3 is made up of 14 amino acids. Trimming cost V 5 bases and J 9 bases, with 17 bases left between them.

The rearrangement uses TRBV18 and TRBJ1-4; D gene uncertain. Trimming pared 6 bases from V and 5 bases from J, leaving 13 bases between. This CDR3 is 14 amino acids long. The germline CDR1 and CDR2 sequences are KGHSH and LQKENI. The CDR3: CASSEAARNEKLFF. The CDR3 region has the DNA TGTGCCAGCTCCGAAGCGGCCAGGAATGAAAAACTGTTTTTT.

This chain joins TRBV7-9 and TRBJ2-4; D may be TRBD1 (5 bases). CDR1 SEHNR and CDR2 FQNEAQ come from the germline V gene (reference sequence). The CDR3 is 13 amino acids. Trimming removed 5 bases from V and 4 bases from J, with 9 bases in between. The chain's CDR3 is CASSDRQKNIQYF. CDR3 in DNA: TGTGCCAGCAGCGACCGACAGAAAAACATTCAGTACTTC.

This chain connects TRBV19 to TRBJ1-5; 7 nucleotides line up with TRBD1. Germline lookup yields CDR1 LNHDA and CDR2 SQIVND (reference sequence). V was clipped by 6 bases and J by 0 bases; unmatched bases: 5. The CDR3 sequence is 15 residues long. The CDR3 DNA sequence: TGTGCCAGTAGAACAGGGGTTTATAGCAATCAGCCCCAGCATTTT. Its translation is CASRTGVYSNQPQHF.

The J gene is TRBJ1-2, the V gene TRBV7-9; the D gene is possibly TRBD1 (5 bases). This CDR3 spans 12 amino acids. V lost 5 bases and J lost 7, with 11 bases in between. Germline values: CDR1 SEHNR, CDR2 FQNEAQ (reference sequence). This CDR3 reads CASSPLGAGYTF. The CDR3, as DNA: TGTGCCAGCAGCCCGCTAGGGGCTGGCTACACCTTC.

Of note for this clone: Other DNA sequences in the same sample also yield this CDR3. The rearrangement joins TRBV28 to TRBJ2-7; unclear D gene. Trimming took off 2 bases at V and 3 bases at J, with 5 bases between the two ends. Germline lookup yields CDR1 MDHEN and CDR2 SYDVKM. The CDR3 extends over 12 amino acids. Here the CDR3 DNA reads TGTGCCAGCAGTTTAGGTGGCTACGAGCAGTACTTC. It translates to CASSLGGYEQYF.

The genes are TRBV6-5 and TRBJ1-6; D unresolved. The V end was cut by 5 bases, the J end by 6 bases, with 5 bases between. The germline gives CDR1 MNHEY, CDR2 SVGAGI. The CDR3 is 12 residues long. For the CDR3, the DNA is TGTGCCAGCAGTCGGGGTAATTCACCCCTCCACTTT. It codes for CASSRGNSPLHF.

As concerns this clone: One end of the junction is discordant with germline, which a read error may explain. J is TRBJ2-1 and V is TRBV7-2; a possible D gene is TRBD2 (6 bases). Germline lookup yields CDR1 SGHTA and CDR2 FQGNSA. The CDR3 length is 14 residues. The CDR3 spells CASSSEWEGRSSVF. Here the CDR3 DNA reads TGTGCCAGCAGCTCCGAGTGGGAAGGGAGGTCTTCCGTCTTC.

The rearrangement joins TRBV5-6 to TRBJ1-3; unclear D gene. Trimming took off 5 bases at V and 0 bases at J, with 12 bases between the two ends. The germline V gene encodes CDR1 SGHDT and CDR2 YYEEEE. The CDR3 consists of 15 residues. CDR3 DNA: TGTGCCAGCAGTCCTGGGGAGAGCTCTGGAAACACCATATATTTT. The encoded protein is CASSPGESSGNTIYF.

Of note for this clone: The same CDR3 is also encoded by other DNA sequences in this sample. V gene TRBV28 combines with J gene TRBJ1-2; 11 bases match TRBD1. This CDR3 is built from 14 residues. CDR1 MDHEN and CDR2 SYDVKM come from the germline V gene. The V and J ends lost 3 bases and 4 bases, in that order; junction bases with no gene match: 1. As DNA, the CDR3 is TGTGCCAGCAGTTTGGGGACAGGGGGCTATGGCTACACCTTC. The encoded protein is CASSLGTGGYGYTF.

The rearrangement joins TRBV5-1 to TRBJ1-1, with TRBD1 as a possible D gene (6 bases). Trimming removed 4 bases from V and 8 bases from J, with 15 bases in between. CDR3 length: 13 residues. Germline CDR1 reads SGHRS; CDR2 reads YFSETQ. The CDR3 DNA follows: TGCGCCAGCAGCCGGGACACGAAAACCGAAGCTTTCTTT. Amino acids: CASSRDTKTEAFF.

The rearrangement joins TRBV6-5 to TRBJ2-1; weak D call: TRBD1 (5 bases). V lost 5 bases, J lost 7 bases, and 15 bases lay in between. The germline gives CDR1 MNHEY, CDR2 SVGAGI. The CDR3 extends over 14 amino acids. CDR3 residues: CASSVEGVRNEQFF. The CDR3, as DNA: TGTGCCAGCAGTGTTGAAGGGGTGAGGAATGAGCAGTTCTTC.

The gene calls are TRBV2 and TRBJ2-3; D remains ambiguous. The V gene lost 0 bases and the J gene lost 6 bases, with 13 bases spanning the gap. The CDR3 extends over 15 amino acids. CDR1 and CDR2 (germline): SNHLY, FYNNEI. The CDR3 here is CASSEAAVVQDTQYF. CDR3 coding DNA: TGTGCCAGCAGTGAAGCGGCGGTAGTTCAGGATACGCAGTATTTT. Full variable domain (missing parts from reference TRBV2 and TRBJ2-3): EPEVTQTPSHQVTQMGQEVILRCVPISNHLYFYWYRQILGQKVEFLVSFYNNEISEKSEIFDDQFSVERPDGSNFTLKIRSTKLEDSAMYFCASSEAAVVQDTQYFGPGTRLTVL.

The chain is built from TRBV6-6 and TRBJ2-3; D gene ambiguous. Trimming took 6 bases from V and 1 from J, leaving 8 bases between them. Germline V gene data show CDR1 as MNHNY and CDR2 as SVGAGI (reference sequence). The CDR3 covers 13 residues. The CDR3: CASSPARTDTQYF. The CDR3 DNA is TGTGCCAGCAGCCCAGCCCGCACAGATACGCAGTATTTT.

To note about this clone: Other nucleotide sequences in the sample specify the same CDR3. This chain connects TRBV5-1 to TRBJ1-2, with 9 bases that match TRBD1. The CDR3 loop spans 14 amino acids. The V gene's germline CDR1 is SGHRS and CDR2 YFSETQ. The V and J ends lost 4 bases and 2 bases, in that order; junction bases with no gene match: 3. The CDR3: CASSLDRGNYGYTF. The CDR3 DNA is TGCGCCAGCAGCCTGGACAGGGGAAACTATGGCTACACCTTC.

V and J are TRBV5-6 and TRBJ2-7, with 8 bases identical to TRBD2. Trimming removed 5 bases from V and 3 bases from J; junction bases left unmatched: 13. Germline loops: CDR1 SGHDT, CDR2 YYEEEE. The CDR3 totals 16 residues. In DNA form, the CDR3 reads TGTGCCAGCAGTTGGGCGGGCGGGGGGACCCTCTACGAGCAGTACTTC. As protein: CASSWAGGGTLYEQYF.

The chain uses TRBV6-4 and TRBJ2-7; 11 positions match TRBD2. The CDR3 consists of 19 residues. Germline CDR1 MRHNA, CDR2 SNTAGT. The J segment lost 2 bases and the V segment lost 2 bases, leaving 14 bases of the junction unmatched. The CDR3 nucleotides are TGTGCCAGCAGTGACCCTAGCGGGGGGCCCTTGAGGGGAGCCTACGAGCAGTACTTC. Translation: CASSDPSGGPLRGAYEQYF.

The chain links TRBV5-6 to TRBJ1-2; TRBD1 might be the D (6 bases). The germline CDR1 and CDR2 sequences are SGHDT and YYEEEE. This CDR3 contains 12 residues. With 6 bases removed from V and 2 bases from J, the gap between germline ends came to 8 bases. CDR3 sequence reads: CASTQGNYGYTF. CDR3 coding DNA: TGTGCCAGCACACAGGGAAACTATGGCTACACCTTC.

This chain links TRBV29-1 with TRBJ2-7; the D gene is possibly TRBD1 (6 bases). The CDR3 sequence is 16 residues long. Germline values: CDR1 SQVTM, CDR2 ANQGSEA. The V end lost 0 bases, the J end lost 0 bases, and 15 bases lay between the germline ends. The CDR3 sequence is CSVEEGKGESSYEQYF. The CDR3 bases are TGCAGCGTTGAAGAGGGGAAGGGGGAAAGCTCCTACGAGCAGTACTTC.

The chain uses TRBV6-5 and TRBJ2-1; no clear D. Trimming left V 0 bases short and J 5 bases short, with 11 bases between. This CDR3 region has 15 residues. Germline V gene data show CDR1 as MNHEY and CDR2 as SVGAGI. CDR3 nucleotide sequence: TGTGCCAGCAGTTACTCCGGTTATAAAGACAATGAGCAGTTCTTC. This encodes CASSYSGYKDNEQFF.

The chain employs TRBV28 and TRBJ2-7, with TRBD2 identical over 11 bases. This CDR3 spans 17 amino acids. J lost 0 bases, V lost 4 bases, and 8 bases had no gene match. Germline V gene sequence: CDR1 MDHEN, CDR2 SYDVKM. CDR3 sequence: CASSSTLAGGDSYEQYF. The CDR3 nucleotides are TGTGCCAGCAGTTCGACCCTAGCGGGGGGCGACTCCTACGAGCAGTACTTC. The variable domain in full, with the rest retrieved from reference TRBV28 and TRBJ2-7, is DVKVTQSSRYLVKRTGEKVFLECVQDMDHENMFWYRQDPGLGLRLIYFSYDVKMKEKGDIPEGYSVSREKKERFSLILESASTNQTSMYLCASSSTLAGGDSYEQYFGPGTRLTVT.

Details on this clone: This sample also contains other DNA sequences that code for the same CDR3. The rearrangement links TRBV10-3 to TRBJ1-2; TRBD1 agrees at 11 bases. The V gene end was trimmed by 10 bases and the J gene end by 1 base; junction bases not matched to a gene: 2. This CDR3 has 13 amino acids. Germline V gene lookup returns CDR1 ENHRY and CDR2 SYGVKD. CDR3 amino acids: CATGTGGNYGYTF. The CDR3 nucleotides read TGTGCCACCGGGACAGGGGGTAACTATGGCTACACCTTC.

V gene TRBV11-2 combines with J gene TRBJ2-1; D is possibly TRBD2 (6 bases). CDR1 is SGHAT, CDR2 FQNNGV, per germline. The CDR3 runs to 15 residues. Trimming took 5 bases from V and 9 from J, leaving 20 bases between them. CDR3 in amino acids: CASSGDALGDFEQFF. The CDR3 coding sequence is TGTGCCAGCAGCGGGGACGCTCTCGGGGACTTTGAGCAGTTCTTC.

The chain has TRBV20-1 and TRBJ2-7; D unclear. The V and J ends lost 0 bases and 9 bases respectively, with 9 bases between them. Germline loops: CDR1 DFQATT, CDR2 SNEGSKA (reference sequence). The CDR3 loop spans 11 amino acids. The CDR3 sequence is CSARDVSAQYF. The CDR3 nucleotides are TGCAGTGCTAGAGATGTATCTGCGCAGTACTTC.

The J gene is TRBJ1-6, the V gene TRBV15, with unresolved D. The CDR3 is 17 amino acids. Trimming left V 0 bases short and J 8 bases short, with 17 bases between. CDR1 LNHNV and CDR2 YYDKDF come from the germline V gene (reference sequence). For the CDR3, the DNA is TGTGCCACCAGCAGAGATCAGATCGGAGGGCAGGATTCACCCCTCCACTTT. As protein: CATSRDQIGGQDSPLHF. Full variable domain (outside the CDR3, taken from reference TRBV15 and TRBJ1-6): DAMVIQNPRYQVTQFGKPVTLSCSQTLNHNVMYWYQQKSSQAPKLLFHYYDKDFNNEADTPDNFQSRRPNTSFCFLDIRSPGLGDTAMYLCATSRDQIGGQDSPLHFGNGTRLTVT.

The V and J genes are TRBV15 and TRBJ1-1; 9 nucleotides match TRBD1. From germline, CDR1 is LNHNV and CDR2 YYDKDF (reference sequence). The CDR3 totals 15 residues. V was clipped by 5 bases and J by 4 bases; unmatched bases: 8. Written as DNA, the CDR3 is TGTGCCACCAGCCCCGGGGGGACAGGGAGCACTGAAGCTTTCTTT. Amino acid sequence: CATSPGGTGSTEAFF. The complete variable domain, with remaining parts taken from reference TRBV15 and TRBJ1-1, reads DAMVIQNPRYQVTQFGKPVTLSCSQTLNHNVMYWYQQKSSQAPKLLFHYYDKDFNNEADTPDNFQSRRPNTSFCFLDIRSPGLGDTAMYLCATSPGGTGSTEAFFGQGTRLTVV.

J is TRBJ1-1 and V is TRBV5-1; no definite D call. CDR3 length: 14 amino acids. Trimming took off 0 bases at V and 4 bases at J, with 10 bases between the two ends. Germline loops: CDR1 SGHRS, CDR2 YFSETQ. CDR3 region: CASSLDPRGTEAFF. DNA of the CDR3: TGCGCCAGCAGCTTGGACCCCCGGGGCACTGAAGCTTTCTTT.

V usage is TRBV7-3 and J usage is TRBJ2-3, with D possibly matching TRBD1 (5 bases). CDR3 length equals 13 residues. Germline values: CDR1 SGHTA, CDR2 FQGTGA. The V and J ends lost 3 bases and 7 bases respectively, with 11 bases between them. This CDR3 reads CASSFGQGNTQYF. CDR3 in DNA: TGTGCCAGCAGCTTCGGGCAGGGAAATACGCAGTATTTT. The full variable domain, with the rest looked up from reference TRBV7-3 and TRBJ2-3, is GAGVSQTPSNKVTEKGKYVELRCDPISGHTALYWYRQSLGQGPEFLIYFQGTGAADDSGLPNDRFFAVRPEGSVSTLKIQRTERGDSAVYLCASSFGQGNTQYFGPGTRLTVL.

V gene TRBV10-3 combines with J gene TRBJ2-2, with D unresolved. The CDR3 length is 15 residues. The V and J ends lost 3 bases and 4 bases respectively, with 12 bases between them. Looked up from germline, CDR1 is ENHRY and CDR2 is SYGVKD. CDR3 in DNA: TGTGCCATCAGTGATTTTAGGGTTAGCACCGGGGAGCTGTTTTTT. Its protein product is CAISDFRVSTGELFF.